The clone carrying this T cell receptor beta chain showed up many times. The data stem from a study of human T cells and chemical hapten exposure. Time point defined: pre-sensitization, week 0. Treatment in this sample: therapeutic diphenylcyclopropenone sensitization with weekly scalp DPC. The CDR3 runs 18 residues. The V gene's germline CDR1 is MGHRA and CDR2 YSYEKL. With 0 bases clipped from V and 7 bases from J, the junction kept 16 bases outside the gene matches. TCRdb independently ran MiXCR on the RACE reads; one entry per CDR3 protein. The table has around 330,000 distinct CDR3 sequences, 4.5% to 5.5% seen once.

The source material was whole blood, sampled in connection with sensitization to the hapten diphenylcyclopropenone (DPC). The chain combines TRBV4-1 with TRBJ2-5; 8 bases map to TRBD2. The sequence was obtained from a young woman with alopecia areata. Some clones in this sample may be carry-over from other donors' samples. The CDR3 spells CASSQEGSGGGPLGTQYF. Written as DNA, the CDR3 is TGCGCCAGCAGCCAAGAAGGGTCGGGCGGGGGGCCACTGGGGACCCAGTACTTC.